Shown below are 14 T cell receptor beta chains from a single sample sequenced in a study of shared clonotypes between healthy human individuals. Clones were sequenced by immunoSEQ multiplex PCR, and TCRdb holds only the in-frame ones, with some missing. The table records 2 million to 2.5 million clones, approximately 95% of them present only once. The sample was naive CD4+ T cells from PBMCs. Subset: CD45RA+ positively selected. All receptors come from a man between 18 and 29 years old in good health. Some clones in this sample may be carry-over from other donors' samples.

The J gene is TRBJ2-1, the V gene TRBV5-1; D is undetermined. Between the trimmed V and J ends, which lost 3 bases and 0 bases, there was a span of 10 bases. Germline V gene lookup returns CDR1 SGHRS and CDR2 YFSETQ. CDR3 size: 15 residues. The CDR3 is CASSSDSRSYNEQFF. In DNA, the CDR3 is TGCGCCAGCAGCTCAGACTCGCGCTCCTACAATGAGCAGTTCTTC. The full variable domain, its missing parts supplied by reference TRBV5-1 and TRBJ2-1, is KAGVTQTPRYLIKTRGQQVTLSCSPISGHRSVSWYQQTPGQGLQFLFEYFSETQRNKGNFPGRFSGRQFSNSRSEMNVSTLELGDSALYLCASSSDSRSYNEQFFGPGTRLTVL.

V is TRBV4-1 and J is TRBJ1-3; D uncertain. The length of the CDR3 is 13 residues. The germline CDR1 and CDR2 sequences are MGHRA and YSYEKL. Trimming shortened V by 1 base and J by 4 bases, and 5 bases separated the two germline ends. The CDR3, as DNA: TGCGCCAGCAGCCAAGTTGCGGGAAACACCATATATTTT. It specifies CASSQVAGNTIYF.

The CDR3 DNA is TGTGCCAGCAGTTCCGACCTGGAACAGGCGAACACCATATATTTT. Translated: CASSSDLEQANTIYF. The J gene is TRBJ1-3, the V gene TRBV6-5, with D perhaps matching TRBD1 (5 bases). Trimming took off 4 bases at V and 7 bases at J, with 17 bases between the two ends. CDR1 and CDR2 from the germline V gene are MNHEY and SVGAGI. The CDR3 totals 15 residues.

The chain carries TRBV11-2 and TRBJ2-3; the D is unclear. This CDR3 region has 15 residues. Germline assignment: CDR1 SGHAT and CDR2 FQNNGV. Deletions cut 6 bases from V and 0 bases from J, with 13 bases between. The CDR3 protein is CASRKRAESTDTQYF. CDR3 sequence (DNA): TGTGCCAGCAGGAAAAGGGCGGAAAGCACAGATACGCAGTATTTT.

The J gene is TRBJ1-2, the V gene TRBV30; D is uncertain. The CDR3 covers 15 residues. Germline-derived CDR1 and CDR2 are GTSNPN and SVGIG (reference sequence). Trimming left V 0 bases short and J 5 bases short, with 16 bases between. The CDR3 region has the DNA TGTGCCTGGAGTGTACTGGCAGAAAGGCCTTATGGCTACACCTTC. Protein product: CAWSVLAERPYGYTF.

This sequence joins TRBV5-1 and TRBJ2-7; TRBD1 aligns across 8 bases. This CDR3 spans 15 amino acids. The trim removed 1 base at V and 5 bases at J, leaving 8 bases unmatched. In germline, CDR1 is SGHRS, CDR2 YFSETQ. This chain's CDR3 is CASSLPGTGSDEQYF. In nucleotides, the CDR3 is TGCGCCAGCAGCTTGCCCGGGACAGGAAGCGACGAGCAGTACTTC.

The chain joins TRBV9 to TRBJ2-5; a weak D match, TRBD1 (6 bases). Germline V gene data show CDR1 as SGDLS and CDR2 as YYNGEE. V lost 3 bases to trimming and J lost 5 bases, with 14 bases between them. This CDR3 is 14 amino acids long. The CDR3: CASSAILGGETQYF. CDR3 DNA: TGTGCCAGCAGCGCGATCTTAGGGGGTGAGACCCAGTACTTC.

As concerns this clone: A junction boundary mismatches the germline segment, possibly from a read error. V usage is TRBV7-9 and J usage is TRBJ2-2; D is perhaps TRBD2 (6 bases). Germline V gene data show CDR1 as SEHNR and CDR2 as FQNEAQ (reference sequence). CDR3 length: 16 residues. CDR3 DNA: TGCGCCAGCAGCCTTGAAGGGGCGGGGATCACCGGGGAGCTGTTTTTT. Residues: CASSLEGAGITGELFF.

The chain uses TRBV7-8 and TRBJ2-1; 9 bases are a match to TRBD2. Trimming at V came to 6 bases and at J to 4 bases, leaving 10 bases not matched to a gene. In germline, CDR1 is SGHVS, CDR2 FQNEAQ. This CDR3 is built from 16 residues. For the CDR3, the DNA is TGTGCCAGCAGAAGAACGACTAGCGGAGGTTACAATGAGCAGTTCTTC. This encodes CASRRTTSGGYNEQFF.

The gene calls are TRBV18 and TRBJ1-6; 10 bases align to TRBD1. Germline V gene data show CDR1 as KGHSH and CDR2 as LQKENI. The V and J ends lost 3 bases and 8 bases, in that order; junction bases with no gene match: 1. The CDR3 spans 14 residues. CDR3 protein: CASSPGTGDSPLHF. The CDR3 DNA sequence: TGTGCCAGCTCACCGGGGACAGGGGATTCACCCCTCCACTTT.

This rearrangement joins TRBV9 to TRBJ1-2, with 7 nucleotides matching TRBD1. The CDR3 is 15 residues long. From germline, CDR1 is SGDLS and CDR2 YYNGEE. V dropped 0 bases and J dropped 8; count of bases not matched to a gene: 10. CDR3: CASSVDEGAVEGYTF. CDR3 nucleotides: TGTGCCAGCAGCGTAGACGAGGGGGCGGTGGAAGGCTACACCTTC.

The V and J genes are TRBV4-2 and TRBJ1-5; the D gene is possibly TRBD1 (5 bases). Germline assignment: CDR1 LGHNA and CDR2 YNFKEQ. V was cut by 1 base and J by 3 bases, with 10 bases left in between. CDR3 length: 15 residues. Written as DNA, the CDR3 is TGTGCCAGCAGCCAAGGAGACAGCTTCAATCAGCCCCAGCATTTT. Amino acids: CASSQGDSFNQPQHF.

The genes are TRBV7-3 and TRBJ2-2, with D perhaps matching TRBD1 (5 bases). The CDR3 covers 16 residues. The ends were cut back, 5 bases at V and 6 bases at J, with 19 bases in the middle. Germline V gene sequence: CDR1 SGHTA, CDR2 FQGTGA. CDR3 sequence reads: CASSPQGRGSSGELFF. The CDR3 DNA reads TGTGCCAGCAGCCCCCAAGGAAGGGGATCATCCGGGGAGCTGTTTTTT. The whole variable domain, filled in from reference TRBV7-3 and TRBJ2-2, reads GAGVSQTPSNKVTEKGKYVELRCDPISGHTALYWYRQSLGQGPEFLIYFQGTGAADDSGLPNDRFFAVRPEGSVSTLKIQRTERGDSAVYLCASSPQGRGSSGELFFGEGSRLTVL.

This rearrangement joins TRBV28 to TRBJ1-2, with D possibly matching TRBD1 (6 bases). V was clipped by 1 base and J by 4 bases, with 13 bases between them. Germline CDR1 reads MDHEN; CDR2 reads SYDVKM. This CDR3 is built from 15 residues. CDR3 in amino acids: CASSLSGGPRYGYTF. The CDR3 bases are TGTGCCAGCAGTTTATCGGGGGGGCCTCGCTATGGCTACACCTTC.